The 18 T cell receptor beta chains in this list originate from one sample, sequenced in a study of neoadjuvant nivolumab and ipilimumab in lung cancer. TCRdb's copy holds only in-frame clones and misses some; the assay was immunoSEQ multiplex PCR. Of nearly 7,500 clones in the sample, around 83% were seen once. This sample comprised tumor tissue, obtained after neoadjuvant nivolumab, alone or with ipilimumab, at or shortly before surgery. Receptor source: an adult with non-small cell lung cancer.

V gene TRBV14 combines with J gene TRBJ2-2, with D perhaps assigned TRBD1 or TRBD2 (5 bases each). Trimming pared 1 base from V and 6 bases from J, leaving 21 bases between. Per the germline V gene, CDR1 is SGHDN and CDR2 is FVKESK. The CDR3 loop spans 18 amino acids. CDR3 in amino acids: CASSQGVASQDSPGELFF. CDR3 nucleotide sequence: TGTGCCAGCAGCCAAGGCGTAGCTTCACAGGACTCACCCGGGGAGCTGTTTTTT.

This chain links TRBV7-9 with TRBJ2-3, with 7 positions matching TRBD2. V was pared by 9 bases and J by 6 bases, with 9 bases of the junction left unmatched. Looked up from germline, CDR1 is SEHNR and CDR2 is FQNEAQ (reference sequence). The CDR3 is made up of 13 amino acids. CDR3 DNA: TGTGCCAGTGACAGATGGGAGGGGGATACGCAGTATTTT. Translation gives CASDRWEGDTQYF. Together with reference TRBV7-9 and TRBJ2-3, the CDR3 gives the full variable domain: DTGVSQNPRHKITKRGQNVTFRCDPISEHNRLYWYRQTLGQGPEFLTYFQNEAQLEKSRLLSDRFSAERPKGSFSTLEIQRTEQGDSAMYLCASDRWEGDTQYFGPGTRLTVL.

In nucleotides, the CDR3 is TGTGCCAGCAGCATAGGGGGGTCCTCCTACAATGAGCAGTTCTTC. Protein product: CASSIGGSSYNEQFF. The chain couples TRBV6-1 to TRBJ2-1; D assignment may be TRBD1 or TRBD2 (6 bases each). The CDR3 extends over 15 amino acids. Germline V lookup: CDR1 MNHNS, CDR2 SASEGT. V lost 6 bases and J 0 bases, leaving 12 bases between the germline ends.

This chain connects TRBV6-6 to TRBJ2-1; D remains unclear. The CDR3 covers 15 residues. CDR1 MNHNY and CDR2 SVGAGI come from the germline V gene (reference sequence). V dropped 4 bases and J dropped 2 bases, with 12 bases sitting between them. The CDR3 is CASSSAVAAYNEQFF. CDR3 in DNA: TGTGCCAGCAGTTCCGCAGTTGCGGCCTACAATGAGCAGTTCTTC.

This chain links TRBV15 with TRBJ1-5; D remains ambiguous. This CDR3 comprises 19 residues. V lost 1 base and J lost 3, with 22 bases in between. CDR1 and CDR2 (germline): LNHNV, YYDKDF (reference sequence). CDR3 in amino acids: CATSRALFSRAPANQPQHF. CDR3 bases: TGTGCCACCAGCAGAGCCCTATTTAGCCGGGCCCCGGCCAATCAGCCCCAGCATTTT.

This clone was found once. This rearrangement joins TRBV5-1 to TRBJ2-1; D is unclear. The CDR3 loop spans 13 amino acids. The germline gives CDR1 SGHRS, CDR2 YFSETQ. V shed 0 bases and J shed 3 bases, with 4 bases lying between them. The CDR3 DNA reads TGCGCCAGCAGCTTGGGGGGCTACAATGAGCAGTTCTTC. It yields the protein CASSLGGYNEQFF.

The V and J genes are TRBV7-9 and TRBJ1-6, with a possible D match to TRBD1 (5 bases). The CDR3 runs 13 residues. The germline gives CDR1 SEHNR, CDR2 FQNEAQ (reference sequence). V was cut by 6 bases and J by 5 bases, with 8 bases left in between. CDR3 sequence reads: CASSWGDNSPLHF. As DNA, the CDR3 is TGTGCCAGCAGTTGGGGCGATAATTCACCCCTCCACTTT. The full variable domain, its missing parts supplied by reference TRBV7-9 and TRBJ1-6, is DTGVSQNPRHKITKRGQNVTFRCDPISEHNRLYWYRQTLGQGPEFLTYFQNEAQLEKSRLLSDRFSAERPKGSFSTLEIQRTEQGDSAMYLCASSWGDNSPLHFGNGTRLTVT.

The chain couples TRBV4-3 to TRBJ2-7; possibly TRBD1 for D (5 bases). The CDR3 loop spans 14 amino acids. The V end lost 10 bases, the J end lost 2 bases, and 18 bases lay between the germline ends. Germline V gene lookup returns CDR1 LGHNA and CDR2 YSLEER. The DNA for the CDR3 is TGCGCCAATGAACAGGTCATGAACCCCTACGAGCAGTACTTC. Translation gives CANEQVMNPYEQYF.

This rearrangement joins TRBV2 to TRBJ1-3; D uncertain. Germline CDR1 SNHLY, CDR2 FYNNEI. The V end was cut by 4 bases, the J end by 1 base, with 8 bases between. This CDR3 has 14 amino acids. CDR3 nucleotide sequence: TGTGCCAGCAGTGTTAAACAGTCTGGAAACACCATATATTTT. Translating it yields CASSVKQSGNTIYF.

The chain recombines TRBV27 with TRBJ2-5; D may correspond to TRBD1 or TRBD2 (6 bases each). Trimming removed 9 bases at V and 1 base at J, with 24 bases between. Germline V gene data show CDR1 as MNHEY and CDR2 as SMNVEV (reference sequence). CDR3 length: 17 residues. CDR3 in amino acids: CASTQVPGGPAQETQYF. The CDR3 DNA reads TGTGCCAGTACCCAGGTCCCTGGGGGGCCGGCCCAAGAGACCCAGTACTTC.

The V gene is TRBV4-2, the J gene TRBJ1-1; no clear D gene. CDR1 LGHNA and CDR2 YNFKEQ come from the germline V gene. Trimming removed 0 bases from V and 3 bases from J, with 14 bases in between. This CDR3 spans 16 amino acids. CDR3 protein: CASSQDRARHYTEAFF. In nucleotides, the CDR3 is TGTGCCAGCAGCCAAGATCGGGCGCGGCATTACACTGAAGCTTTCTTT.

The CDR3 is CASSGGTGQPYEQYF. The DNA for the CDR3 is TGTGCCAGCAGCGGCGGGACAGGCCAACCCTACGAGCAGTACTTC. V and J are TRBV9 and TRBJ2-7; 8 bases map to TRBD1. This CDR3 region has 15 residues. From germline, CDR1 is SGDLS and CDR2 YYNGEE. J gave up 2 bases and V 3 bases, and 7 bases lay outside the gene matches.

This CDR3 is CASSFVPSQINTEAFF. DNA for the CDR3: TGCGCCAGCAGCTTTGTGCCCTCACAAATAAACACTGAAGCTTTCTTT. This chain uses TRBV5-1 with TRBJ1-1; no clear D gene. The V end was cut by 2 bases, the J end by 2 bases, with 16 bases between. The CDR3 totals 16 residues. Germline V lookup: CDR1 SGHRS, CDR2 YFSETQ.

The table lists this clone with a few counts. The V call is TRBV7-2, the J call TRBJ2-5; D remains unclear. Germline CDR1 is SGHTA and CDR2 is FQGNSA. Trimming took 2 bases from V and 1 from J, leaving 17 bases between them. The length of the CDR3 is 17 residues. This chain's CDR3 is CASSLNRAAVLQETQYF. The CDR3 coding sequence is TGTGCCAGCAGCTTAAATAGGGCGGCAGTACTCCAAGAGACCCAGTACTTC.

J is TRBJ1-2 and V is TRBV5-1, with a possible D match to TRBD1 (5 bases). Germline V CDR1 and CDR2: SGHRS, YFSETQ. V was trimmed by 0 bases and J by 2 bases, leaving 5 bases between them. This CDR3 region has 13 residues. CDR3: CASSLGQNYGYTF. CDR3 nucleotides: TGCGCCAGCAGCTTGGGACAGAACTATGGCTACACCTTC.

This clone was observed a single time. The CDR3 coding sequence is TGTGCCAGCAGCTTAGGAGGGGGGACCGGTGGAAACACCATATATTTT. Its translation: CASSLGGGTGGNTIYF. V usage is TRBV7-9 and J usage is TRBJ1-3; the D gene is possibly TRBD1 (6 bases). The CDR3 runs to 16 residues. Germline assignment: CDR1 SEHNR and CDR2 FQNEAQ (reference sequence). Trimming removed 1 base from V and 3 bases from J, with 13 bases in between.

The chain recombines TRBV2 with TRBJ2-1, with TRBD2 matching 8 bases. The ends lost 7 bases at V and 7 bases at J; junction bases unmatched: 6. The CDR3 runs to 13 residues. Germline loops: CDR1 SNHLY, CDR2 FYNNEI. CDR3 in amino acids: CASNKRGTNEQFF. CDR3 DNA: TGTGCCAGCAATAAGCGGGGGACAAATGAGCAGTTCTTC. The variable domain in full, with the rest retrieved from reference TRBV2 and TRBJ2-1, is EPEVTQTPSHQVTQMGQEVILRCVPISNHLYFYWYRQILGQKVEFLVSFYNNEISEKSEIFDDQFSVERPDGSNFTLKIRSTKLEDSAMYFCASNKRGTNEQFFGPGTRLTVL.

The V gene is TRBV15, the J gene TRBJ2-2; D possibly corresponds to TRBD2 (5 bases). Germline CDR1 LNHNV, CDR2 YYDKDF (reference sequence). V lost 0 bases, J lost 4 bases, and 9 bases lay in between. CDR3 length: 15 amino acids. DNA for the CDR3: TGTGCCACCAGCAGAGATCTCGGGGTCACCGGGGAGCTGTTTTTT. It is translated as CATSRDLGVTGELFF.